Each of the 14 T cell receptor beta chains below was sequenced from the same sample in a study of cytomegalovirus exposure and HLA in healthy donors. The PCR used 60 Vbeta and 13 Jbeta primers. Assay used: immunoSEQ multiplex PCR; TCRdb lists only in-frame clones, some missing. The data show around 180,000 clones, 75% to 85% seen once. Sequencing was performed on PBMCs. These receptors all stem from a girl aged 2 to 9 in good health and CMV-seropositive.

This clone was counted a single time. V gene TRBV7-2 combines with J gene TRBJ1-5; a possible D gene is TRBD1 (6 bases). CDR1 and CDR2 from the germline V gene are SGHTA and FQGNSA. V lost 4 bases and J 3 bases, leaving 13 bases between the germline ends. The CDR3 spans 15 residues. The CDR3 loop reads CASSSKGQNNQPQHF. The CDR3 coding sequence is TGTGCCAGCAGCTCCAAAGGACAGAACAATCAGCCCCAGCATTTT. The entire variable domain, with the rest obtained from reference TRBV7-2 and TRBJ1-5, is as follows: GAGVSQSPSNKVTEKGKDVELRCDPISGHTALYWYRQSLGQGLEFLIYFQGNSAPDKSGLPSDRFSAERTGGSVSTLTIQRTQQEDSAVYLCASSSKGQNNQPQHFGDGTRLSIL.

The V and J genes are TRBV4-2 and TRBJ2-2, with TRBD2 matching over 10 bases. V was pared by 2 bases and J by 1 base, with 1 base of the junction left unmatched. This CDR3 has 16 residues. Germline-derived CDR1 and CDR2 are LGHNA and YNFKEQ. CDR3 protein: CASSQRTSGNTGELFF. CDR3 in DNA: TGTGCCAGCAGCCAAAGGACTAGCGGGAACACCGGGGAGCTGTTTTTT.

V usage is TRBV6-5 and J usage is TRBJ1-3, with 7 bases lining up with TRBD1. CDR3 length equals 16 residues. Germline loops: CDR1 MNHEY, CDR2 SVGAGI. V was pared by 4 bases and J by 1 base, with 7 bases of the junction left unmatched. The CDR3 loop reads CASSFPGGSSGNTIYF. The DNA of the CDR3 is TGTGCCAGCAGTTTCCCAGGGGGAAGTTCTGGAAACACCATATATTTT.

The V gene is TRBV6-6, the J gene TRBJ1-2; D remains unclear. The V and J ends lost 4 bases and 4 bases respectively, with 13 bases between them. The CDR3 loop spans 14 amino acids. From germline, CDR1 is MNHNY and CDR2 SVGAGI (reference sequence). DNA of the CDR3: TGTGCCAGCAGTTTAACCCGAGATTTCTATGGCTACACCTTC. Encoded protein: CASSLTRDFYGYTF.

The gene calls are TRBV11-3 and TRBJ2-7; 7 nucleotides align to TRBD2. J gave up 1 base and V 5 bases, and 8 bases lay outside the gene matches. Germline V gene data show CDR1 as SGHNT and CDR2 as YENEEA. CDR3 length equals 15 residues. The DNA of the CDR3 is TGTGCCAGCAGCAAACAGCGGGATCTTTCCTACGAGCAGTACTTC. Its protein is CASSKQRDLSYEQYF. The full variable domain, with the rest looked up from reference TRBV11-3 and TRBJ2-7, is EAGVVQSPRYKIIEKKQPVAFWCNPISGHNTLYWYLQNLGQGPELLIRYENEEAVDDSQLPKDRFSAERLKGVDSTLKIQPAELGDSAVYLCASSKQRDLSYEQYFGPGTRLTVT.

V is TRBV20-1 and J is TRBJ2-5; D possibly corresponds to TRBD1 (7 bases). The length of the CDR3 is 10 residues. CDR1 and CDR2 (germline): DFQATT, SNEGSKA (reference sequence). Trimming took 6 bases from V and 10 from J, leaving 12 bases between them. DNA for the CDR3: TGCAGTGCGAGGGGGGACAGCCAGTACTTC. Encoded protein: CSARGDSQYF.

This clone has only a few counts. The chain is built from TRBV7-9 and TRBJ1-1; D may be TRBD1 (5 bases). Germline assignment: CDR1 SEHNR and CDR2 FQNEAQ (reference sequence). V was cut by 2 bases and J by 0 bases, with 10 bases left in between. The CDR3 extends over 15 amino acids. The CDR3 protein is CASSLQPGLNTEAFF. The CDR3 DNA follows: TGTGCCAGCAGCTTACAGCCAGGGCTGAACACTGAAGCTTTCTTT.

This clone was counted between two and nine times. The J gene is TRBJ2-3, the V gene TRBV5-1; no definite D call. Per germline, CDR1 SGHRS and CDR2 YFSETQ. Trimming left V 1 base short and J 0 bases short, with 9 bases between. The CDR3 covers 15 residues. As DNA, the CDR3 is TGCGCCAGCAGCTTGTACGGAGCTAGCACAGATACGCAGTATTTT. As protein: CASSLYGASTDTQYF.

The chain employs TRBV19 and TRBJ1-2, with TRBD1 as a possible D gene (6 bases). CDR1 and CDR2 from the germline V gene are LNHDA and SQIVND (reference sequence). The V gene lost 7 bases and the J gene lost 2 bases, with 8 bases spanning the gap. The CDR3 has 12 residues. The CDR3 spells CASTDSNYGYTF. Written as DNA, the CDR3 is TGTGCCAGTACGGACAGCAACTATGGCTACACCTTC.

V usage is TRBV2 and J usage is TRBJ2-7, with 13 positions matching TRBD2. The CDR3 is made up of 15 amino acids. The germline V gene has CDR1 SNHLY and CDR2 FYNNEI. Losses at the gene ends were 3 bases for V and 1 base for J; bases not matched to a gene: 0. The CDR3 coding sequence is TGTGCCAGCAGTGAGGGACTAGCGGGGTCCTACGAGCAGTACTTC. It translates to CASSEGLAGSYEQYF.

J is TRBJ2-3 and V is TRBV9; TRBD2 matches at 10 bases. With 0 bases clipped from V and 5 bases from J, the junction kept 24 bases outside the gene matches. The CDR3 is made up of 22 amino acids. Germline V CDR1 and CDR2: SGDLS, YYNGEE. The DNA of the CDR3 is TGTGCCAGCAGCGTAGACCTCTCCGATCCTAGCGGGAGTCCAGAAGGGGTAGATACGCAGTATTTT. It specifies CASSVDLSDPSGSPEGVDTQYF.

This chain links TRBV19 with TRBJ1-1; no reliable D call. Germline lookup yields CDR1 LNHDA and CDR2 SQIVND (reference sequence). V was shortened by 6 bases and J by 5 bases, with 13 bases between the two germline ends. The CDR3 covers 13 residues. CDR3 DNA sequence: TGTGCCAGTAGCGTTTACATCGGGACTGAAGCTTTCTTT. Its protein product is CASSVYIGTEAFF.

The J gene is TRBJ2-7, the V gene TRBV7-8; 11 nucleotides align to TRBD2. CDR1 is SGHVS, CDR2 FQNEAQ, per germline. With V trimmed by 5 bases and J by 2 bases, 8 bases remained unmatched. The CDR3 has 16 amino acids. The CDR3 reads CASSTQRLAGPYEQYF. In DNA form, the CDR3 reads TGTGCCAGCAGCACGCAGAGACTAGCGGGGCCCTACGAGCAGTACTTC.

Only a few counts were recorded for this clone. The rearrangement links TRBV6-5 to TRBJ1-2; weak D call: TRBD1 (5 bases). Germline CDR1 reads MNHEY; CDR2 reads SVGAGI. V was cut by 2 bases and J by 0 bases, with 10 bases left in between. CDR3 length: 15 amino acids. In DNA, the CDR3 is TGTGCCAGCAGTTACGCTCGGGGGACTAACTATGGCTACACCTTC. As protein: CASSYARGTNYGYTF.